This T cell receptor beta chain was identified during a study of PD-1 blockade in classical Hodgkin lymphoma (dated by TCRdb to 2020 to 2022). About the investigation overall: Nivolumab dosing was 3 mg/kg intravenously every 2 weeks, continuing until either disease progression or unacceptable toxicity. The study used TCR beta sequencing and CyTOF to define a peripheral blood immune signature of response to PD-1 blockade in classical Hodgkin lymphoma. What the authors observed across the whole study: A significant rise by C4D1 was seen in CD4+ but not CD8+ TCR diversity (p=0.0027 vs p=0.16), with the rise being most apparent in complete responders (p=0.02). Newly diagnosed patients were reported to have lower baseline TCR diversity than healthy donors, and relapsed/refractory patients were reported to have lower baseline TCR diversity still. The study was limited to a single clinical trial cohort, and causes of repertoire differences, possibly disease activity or prior therapy, remained undefined. Among trial patients, those achieving complete response had baseline diversity similar to that of newly diagnosed patients, while diversity was significantly lower in partial responders and progressors. Lower diversity was observed in patients in whom nivolumab was started less than 1 year after ASCT, and these patients were excluded from later analyses so that confounding by immune reconstitution would be avoided.

The intended sense of this specimen's time point label: cycle 4 day 1 (C4D1), after less than 7 weeks of nivolumab. Every trial patient had relapsed following autologous stem cell transplantation, and prior brentuximab vedotin exposure was what differed among cohorts A, B and C. The trial cohort comprised around 60 patients with relapsed/refractory classical Hodgkin lymphoma whose best overall responses were complete response, partial response or progressive disease. Single-agent nivolumab was administered to trial patients in the multi-cohort phase II CheckMate 205 trial. An independent review committee assessed best overall response by applying the 2007 International Working Group response criteria. PBMCs from the trial were collected at three points: immediately before nivolumab initiation (C1D1), and during therapy at cycle 2 day 1 and cycle 4 day 1. Peripheral blood was collected in 8 mL Vacutainer Cell Preparation Tubes, from which PBMCs were isolated by centrifugation and then cryopreserved.

Genomic DNA was isolated using the Qiagen DNeasy kit from unsorted PBMCs as well as from negatively selected CD4+ and CD8+ fractions. TCR beta CDR3 regions were amplified by immunoSEQ multiplex PCR using primers annealing to V and J segments. A synthetic immune receptor repertoire was used to minimize amplification bias, and any residual bias was removed computationally once sequencing was done. The original methods were these. Repertoire diversity was quantified as the Shannon entropy index using custom Python scripts. Unsorted, CD4+ and CD8+ repertoires were analyzed separately, except in combined analyses where CD4+ and CD8+ sequences were merged in silico. Clonal expansion was defined as a frequency increase of at least 2-fold after treatment compared with C1D1, and clones undetected at baseline were assigned a pseudocount of 0.5. Clones with 0 or 1 copy at C1D1 were classified as singleton clones, and clones with 2 or more copies were classified as non-singleton clones. By matching protein sequences in sorted samples from the same patient, clones expanded in unsorted samples were annotated as CD4+, CD8+ or unknown. Diversity changes from C1D1 to C4D1 were tested in paired samples using Wilcoxon tests. TCRdb took this table from immuneACCESS and kept in-frame rearrangements with V and J called. Such tables lack part of the clones; where checked against another copy, unresolved V genes explain under half of the gap, and the rest is unexplained. V and J calls and clone size are as listed in that table; D and trimming were resolved from the DNA. The sample table records tens of thousands of clones; around 78% of these occur just once. Of the sample, 37% falls within the top ten clones.

V was cut back by 6 bases and J by 1 base, leaving a gap of 9 bases between them. The CDR1 and CDR2 encoded by the germline V gene (reference sequence) are MNHNY and SVGAGI. The CDR3 sequence holds 13 residues, the cysteine and phenylalanine included. Only the CDR3 DNA stays, 39 bases, in frame from base 1. A word on this clone: Its antigen target is currently unknown. There are no base qualities to consult, and no much larger clone falls within one base.

The sequence derives from a human donor with classical Hodgkin lymphoma. This chain joins TRBV6-6 to TRBJ1-2; the D gene assignment is ambiguous. Here the sequenced sample was peripheral blood mononuclear cells (PBMCs), taken before the fourth cycle of nivolumab. The nucleotide sequence reads as follows: TGTGCCAGCAGAGAGTGGAGTAACTATGGCTACACCTTC. Its translation is CASREWSNYGYTF.